This T cell receptor beta chain was sequenced during a study of T cell repertoires in cytomegalovirus infection. In the study overall: Peptides in the study included HLA-C-restricted and HLA-B-restricted CMV epitopes. Public TCR beta signatures provided an indication of both CMV infection and a matching HLA type. Overall study findings and caveats: CMV carriers with the relevant HLA were identified by cumulative public TCR beta family frequency. HLA-C-restricted TCR beta clonotypes specific for CMV led the ex vivo response.

The trim removed 3 bases at V and 7 bases at J, leaving 12 bases unmatched. The CDR3 length is 16 residues. Germline V gene data show CDR1 as KGHSH and CDR2 as LQKENI. MiXCR, applied by TCRdb to the reads, yields one record per CDR3 protein. The sample lists around 300,000 distinct CDR3 sequences; under 25% were seen once. With regard to this clonotype: What it binds is not known.

Sequencing was performed on cultured PBMCs, taken from culture after CMV antigen stimulation. The rearrangement uses TRBV18 and TRBJ2-7; TRBD1 matches 10 bases. The source is a human donor in good health (CMV status not recorded). Some clones in this sample may be carry-over from other donors' samples. The CDR3 DNA reads TGTGCCAGCTCACCGCCTTGGGGGACAGGGGCTCAGGAGCAGTACTTC. It is translated as CASSPPWGTGAQEQYF.